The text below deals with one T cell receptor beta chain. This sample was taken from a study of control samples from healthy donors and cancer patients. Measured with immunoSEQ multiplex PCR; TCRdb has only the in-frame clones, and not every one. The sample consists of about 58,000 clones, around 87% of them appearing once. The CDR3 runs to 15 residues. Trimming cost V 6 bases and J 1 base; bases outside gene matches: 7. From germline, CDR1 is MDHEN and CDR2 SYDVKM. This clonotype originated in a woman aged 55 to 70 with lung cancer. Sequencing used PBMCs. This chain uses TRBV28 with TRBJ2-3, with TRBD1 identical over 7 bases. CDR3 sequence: CASSTTGEGTDTQYF. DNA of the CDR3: TGTGCCAGCAGCACAACAGGGGAAGGCACAGATACGCAGTATTTT.